These 5 T cell receptor beta chains came from one sample sequenced in a study of cytomegalovirus exposure and HLA in healthy donors. 13 Jbeta primers and 60 Vbeta primers were used for the PCR. The table came from immunoSEQ multiplex PCR; TCRdb's copy has only in-frame clones and leaves some out. The table includes 110,000 to 150,000 clones, almost 80% detected once. Sample: PBMCs. These receptor sequences come from a man aged 18-30 years in good health and CMV-seronegative.

This chain uses TRBV5-3 with TRBJ2-2; a weak D match, TRBD1 (6 bases). TRBV5-3 is an ORF for which the function is uncertain. CDR3 length equals 17 residues. V lost 2 bases and J lost 0, with 14 bases in between. The CDR3, as DNA: TGTGCCAGAAGCTTCGGACAGACCCTTTCGAACACCGGGGAGCTGTTTTTT. Translated, it gives CARSFGQTLSNTGELFF.

The gene calls are TRBV5-4 and TRBJ1-2, with 9 bases lining up with TRBD1. The CDR3 consists of 15 residues. Losses at the gene ends were 4 bases for V and 0 bases for J; bases not matched to a gene: 4. The germline CDR1 and CDR2 sequences are SGHNT and YYREEE (reference sequence). In DNA form, the CDR3 reads TGTGCCAGCAGCCGGGACAGGGCCCCTAACTATGGCTACACCTTC. It yields the protein CASSRDRAPNYGYTF.

This chain connects TRBV11-1 to TRBJ1-1, with TRBD1 matching over 7 bases. The CDR3 loop spans 14 amino acids. Germline V lookup: CDR1 SGHAT, CDR2 FQDESV (reference sequence). The junction had 9 bases not matched to a gene; V was cut back by 4 bases and J by 7 bases. Here the CDR3 reads CASSSGQARGEAFF. The DNA for the CDR3 is TGTGCCAGCAGCTCCGGACAGGCTCGCGGTGAAGCTTTCTTT.

The chain employs TRBV2 and TRBJ1-2; TRBD1 aligns across 8 bases. Trimming took 5 bases from V and 8 from J; bases not matched to a gene: 10. This CDR3 region has 14 residues. CDR1 SNHLY and CDR2 FYNNEI come from the germline V gene. CDR3 amino acids: CASSSSDRDVGYTF. The DNA of the CDR3 is TGTGCCAGCAGTTCCTCGGACAGGGACGTAGGCTACACCTTC.

The CDR3 DNA follows: TGTGCCAGCAGCCCCCCGTCTGACAGGGGCACTGAAGCTTTCTTT. Its protein is CASSPPSDRGTEAFF. This sequence joins TRBV6-5 and TRBJ1-1; 8 bases map to TRBD1. Germline values: CDR1 MNHEY, CDR2 SVGAGI. V shed 6 bases, J shed 4 bases, and the junction held 10 bases outside the gene matches. This CDR3 spans 15 amino acids.